This TCR beta chain stems from a study of CD8 T cells in ankylosing spondylitis. Comments on this clonotype: Its target is not known.

The V gene lost 1 base and the J gene lost 3 bases, with 13 bases spanning the gap. CDR1 is MGHRA, CDR2 YSYEKL, per germline. This CDR3 has 15 amino acids. TCRdb independently ran MiXCR on the 5' RACE reads; one entry per CDR3 protein. The repertoire holds 800,000 to 900,000 distinct CDR3 sequences, with approximately 12% as singletons. Findings and limits, study-wide: Roughly eight highly homologous variants made up a TCR beta motif that seemed to typify ankylosing spondylitis blood.

The V and J genes are TRBV4-1 and TRBJ2-7, with D perhaps being TRBD1 or TRBD2 (5 bases each). The clonotype comes from a male donor with ankylosing spondylitis. The sample taken for sequencing was blood, either unsorted or a sorted T cell fraction (not recorded which). CDR3 in amino acids: CASSQVGVQFYEQYF. The CDR3 region has the DNA TGCGCCAGCAGCCAAGTGGGGGTGCAGTTCTACGAGCAGTACTTC.